One sample yielded the 32 T cell receptor beta chains listed below, sequenced in a study of control samples from healthy donors and cancer patients. TCRdb keeps only in-frame clones here, not all; method: immunoSEQ multiplex PCR. The data contain about 180,000 clones, about 90% of them singletons. Sequences were obtained from blood. These receptor sequences come from a woman between 45 and 60 years old in good health.

The J gene is TRBJ2-7, the V gene TRBV5-1; no clear D gene. This CDR3 comprises 14 residues. The germline V gene has CDR1 SGHRS and CDR2 YFSETQ. The V and J ends lost 1 base and 7 bases respectively, with 15 bases between them. CDR3 nucleotides: TGCGCCAGCAGCTTGAGCCGAGACGGCAATGAGCAGTACTTC. Protein: CASSLSRDGNEQYF.

The V and J genes are TRBV7-9 and TRBJ2-5; 7 bases line up with TRBD1. Germline V gene sequence: CDR1 SEHNR, CDR2 FQNEAQ (reference sequence). Trimming cost V 4 bases and J 2 bases; bases outside gene matches: 4. This CDR3 has 14 residues. As DNA, the CDR3 is TGTGCCAGCAGCTCGACACAGGGGCAAGAGACCCAGTACTTC. This translates into CASSSTQGQETQYF.

The chain uses TRBV2 and TRBJ2-1, with 7 bases fitting TRBD1. Germline CDR1 reads SNHLY; CDR2 reads FYNNEI. The CDR3 is 14 amino acids. Trimming at V came to 11 bases and at J to 1 base, leaving 8 bases not matched to a gene. This CDR3 is CAGQGTESYNEQFF. The CDR3, as DNA: TGTGCCGGACAAGGGACAGAGTCCTACAATGAGCAGTTCTTC.

This chain uses TRBV10-2 with TRBJ1-5; 7 bases are a match to TRBD1. The ends lost 7 bases at V and 8 bases at J; junction bases unmatched: 17. The germline CDR1 and CDR2 sequences are WSHSY and SAAADI. This CDR3 region has 16 residues. The CDR3 protein is CASKVFGTAKNEPQHF. CDR3 DNA: TGCGCCAGCAAAGTTTTCGGGACAGCTAAAAACGAGCCCCAGCATTTT.

The rearrangement joins TRBV4-1 to TRBJ2-2; no firm D call. V was cut by 2 bases and J by 8 bases, with 15 bases left in between. The germline V gene has CDR1 MGHRA and CDR2 YSYEKL. There are 15 residues in the CDR3. The CDR3 DNA is TGCGCCAGCAGCCAAATTTCTGGCCGCTCTGGGGAGCTGTTTTTT. Amino acid sequence: CASSQISGRSGELFF.

The V gene is TRBV9, the J gene TRBJ2-7, with D uncertain. Trimming stripped 4 bases from V and 6 bases from J, with 17 bases between. The CDR3 sequence is 14 residues long. CDR1 is SGDLS, CDR2 YYNGEE, per germline. CDR3 in amino acids: CASSRASGTGEQYF. In DNA form, the CDR3 reads TGTGCCAGCAGCAGGGCGTCCGGAACGGGCGAGCAGTACTTC.

The CDR3 DNA follows: TGTGCCACCAGTGATTTTGTGGGGGCAAGAGGGGAGCTGTTTTTT. It encodes CATSDFVGARGELFF. The chain employs TRBV24-1 and TRBJ2-2; weak D call: TRBD1 (6 bases). Germline-derived CDR1 and CDR2 are KGHDR and SFDVKD. V dropped 1 base and J dropped 8 bases, with 13 bases sitting between them. CDR3 length: 15 amino acids.

The rearrangement joins TRBV24-1 to TRBJ1-1; perhaps TRBD1 as D (6 bases). The CDR3 loop spans 11 amino acids. In germline, CDR1 is KGHDR, CDR2 SFDVKD. The ends were cut back, 5 bases at V and 7 bases at J, with 7 bases in the middle. DNA of the CDR3: TGTGCCACCAGTGGCAGGGGTGAAGCTTTCTTT. Translating it yields CATSGRGEAFF.

This chain uses TRBV10-1 with TRBJ2-7, with D tentatively TRBD1 (5 bases). Trimming removed 8 bases from V and 4 bases from J, with 21 bases in between. The CDR3 spans 15 residues. Germline CDR1 is WNHNN and CDR2 is SYGVQD (reference sequence). The CDR3 DNA follows: TGCGCCAGCGCCAACCAGGGATCCCTGGGGTACGAGCAGTACTTC. Translation gives CASANQGSLGYEQYF.

This clone was found once. The CDR3 nucleotides are TGTGCCGCCCGGGACAGTCGATCTGGAAACACCATATATTTT. The encoded protein is CAARDSRSGNTIYF. The chain links TRBV10-3 to TRBJ1-3, with TRBD1 matching over 7 bases. Germline V gene data show CDR1 as ENHRY and CDR2 as SYGVKD. The length of the CDR3 is 14 residues. Trimming removed 11 bases from V and 1 base from J; junction bases left unmatched: 8.

The chain is built from TRBV20-1 and TRBJ2-5; TRBD2 agrees at 8 bases. V shed 3 bases, J shed 2 bases, and the junction held 8 bases outside the gene matches. Looked up from germline, CDR1 is DFQATT and CDR2 is SNEGSKA (reference sequence). The CDR3 length is 15 residues. CDR3 sequence (DNA): TGCAGTGCTAGTACTGTAGCGGGGTTACAAGAGACCCAGTACTTC. It specifies CSASTVAGLQETQYF.

The J gene is TRBJ2-7, the V gene TRBV7-9; D is uncertain. V was trimmed by 5 bases and J by 0 bases, leaving 8 bases between them. The CDR3 contains 13 residues. The germline CDR1 and CDR2 sequences are SEHNR and FQNEAQ (reference sequence). The CDR3, as DNA: TGTGCCAGCAGCCCAAGTTTCTCCTACGAGCAGTACTTC. Its translation is CASSPSFSYEQYF.

V usage is TRBV5-6 and J usage is TRBJ2-6; D might be TRBD1 or TRBD2, each matching 5 bases. This CDR3 comprises 19 residues. Germline V lookup: CDR1 SGHDT, CDR2 YYEEEE. With 1 base removed from V and 1 base from J, the gap between germline ends came to 18 bases. The CDR3 nucleotides are TGTGCCAGCAGCTTGTTAGCGCTTTCCTGGGGGTCTGGGGCCAACGTCCTGACTTTC. Protein product: CASSLLALSWGSGANVLTF.

The CDR3 DNA follows: TGTGCCAGCAGCTTGGGACTGGGATGGGGGGTTGTGGGCAATCAGCCCCAGCATTTT. It is translated as CASSLGLGWGVVGNQPQHF. This rearrangement joins TRBV7-9 to TRBJ1-5, with a possible D match to TRBD1 (5 bases). The ends were cut back, 3 bases at V and 2 bases at J, with 23 bases in the middle. Per germline, CDR1 SEHNR and CDR2 FQNEAQ (reference sequence). The CDR3 is 19 residues long.

This clone turned up a few times. The rearrangement joins TRBV19 to TRBJ1-5, with a tentative D call TRBD1 (6 bases). Germline CDR1 LNHDA, CDR2 SQIVND (reference sequence). This CDR3 is built from 15 residues. V lost 4 bases and J 3 bases, leaving 13 bases between the germline ends. The CDR3 spells CASSTVTGNNQPQHF. The CDR3 region has the DNA TGTGCCAGTAGTACGGTAACAGGGAACAATCAGCCCCAGCATTTT.

The chain combines TRBV3-1 (or the pseudogene TRBV3-2) with TRBJ1-1; D remains unclear. The CDR3 extends over 17 amino acids. Germline V gene lookup returns CDR1 LGHDT and CDR2 YNNKEL (reference sequence). V was shortened by 1 base and J by 1 base, with 16 bases between the two germline ends. In DNA, the CDR3 is TGTGCCAGCAGCCAAGTCCCCATTACCAGTAGGAACACTGAAGCTTTCTTT. Translated, it gives CASSQVPITSRNTEAFF.

The V and J genes are TRBV6-6 and TRBJ1-2; D remains ambiguous. Germline V gene data show CDR1 as MNHNY and CDR2 as SVGAGI (reference sequence). The CDR3 runs to 13 residues. Trimming took off 6 bases at V and 0 bases at J, with 8 bases between the two ends. The CDR3 reads CASRAGSNYGYTF. CDR3 bases: TGTGCCAGCAGGGCGGGGTCTAACTATGGCTACACCTTC.

This rearrangement joins TRBV5-1 to TRBJ2-7; D may be TRBD1 (5 bases). CDR3 length: 13 amino acids. Trimming pared 0 bases from V and 5 bases from J, leaving 9 bases between. From germline, CDR1 is SGHRS and CDR2 YFSETQ. In DNA, the CDR3 is TGCGCCAGCAGCTTGGACGGCAGGGACGAGCAGTACTTC. Translation gives CASSLDGRDEQYF.

The sample holds a few counts of this clone. This rearrangement joins TRBV9 to TRBJ2-7; 8 bases are shared with TRBD2. The V and J ends lost 0 bases and 0 bases, in that order; junction bases with no gene match: 5. Germline lookup yields CDR1 SGDLS and CDR2 YYNGEE. This CDR3 is 16 amino acids long. As DNA, the CDR3 is TGTGCCAGCAGCGTAGACCCTAGCGGGTCCTCCTACGAGCAGTACTTC. This sequence encodes CASSVDPSGSSYEQYF. Filled out from reference TRBV9 and TRBJ2-7, the complete variable domain reads DSGVTQTPKHLITATGQRVTLRCSPRSGDLSVYWYQQSLDQGLQFLIQYYNGEERAKGNILERFSAQQFPDLHSELNLSSLELGDSALYFCASSVDPSGSSYEQYFGPGTRLTVT.

In its sample, this clone was seen once. V is TRBV6-2 or TRBV6-3 and J is TRBJ2-1; 11 nucleotides agree with TRBD2. This CDR3 contains 16 residues. With V trimmed by 3 bases and J by 9 bases, 10 bases remained unmatched. Germline loops: CDR1 MNHEY, CDR2 SVGEGT. Written as DNA, the CDR3 is TGTGCCAGCAGTTATCGGTTTAGCGGGGGGGCGGTTGAGCAGTTCTTC. It yields the protein CASSYRFSGGAVEQFF.

V usage is TRBV3-1 (or the pseudogene TRBV3-2) and J usage is TRBJ2-6, with D perhaps TRBD2 (7 bases). The CDR3 totals 16 residues. Germline lookup yields CDR1 LGHDT and CDR2 YNNKEL (reference sequence). V lost 3 bases and J lost 0, with 9 bases in between. The DNA of the CDR3 is TGTGCCAGCAGCCACGGGGGGCGCTCTGGGGCCAACGTCCTGACTTTC. It specifies CASSHGGRSGANVLTF.

The genes are TRBV15 and TRBJ2-3; TRBD2 aligns across 9 bases. CDR3 size: 13 residues. Germline V gene lookup returns CDR1 LNHNV and CDR2 YYDKDF (reference sequence). V was clipped by 5 bases and J by 11 bases; unmatched bases: 8. The CDR3 spells CATSGIPSGVQYF. The CDR3 DNA is TGTGCCACCAGCGGTATCCCTAGCGGGGTGCAGTATTTT.

This CDR3 is CASSRQGTNYGYTF. The CDR3 nucleotides are TGTGCCAGCAGCCGACAGGGGACTAACTATGGCTACACCTTC. V is TRBV28 and J is TRBJ1-2; TRBD1 matches 8 bases. CDR1 MDHEN and CDR2 SYDVKM come from the germline V gene. V trimming: 6 bases; J trimming: 0 bases; junction bases outside the gene matches: 3. The CDR3 covers 14 residues.

This sequence joins TRBV9 and TRBJ1-3; possibly TRBD1 for D (5 bases). Germline V gene data show CDR1 as SGDLS and CDR2 as YYNGEE. This CDR3 has 15 amino acids. The V end lost 4 bases, the J end lost 0 bases, and 11 bases lay between the germline ends. The CDR3 nucleotides read TGTGCCAGCAGCCGCAGGGATAGCTCTGGAAACACCATATATTTT. Residues: CASSRRDSSGNTIYF.

The chain couples TRBV6-5 to TRBJ1-1; 7 bases match TRBD1. Germline loops: CDR1 MNHEY, CDR2 SVGAGI. This CDR3 has 15 amino acids. Losses at the gene ends were 4 bases for V and 1 base for J; bases not matched to a gene: 6. Written as DNA, the CDR3 is TGTGCCAGCAGTTTTCTTAACAGGGGGAACACTGAAGCTTTCTTT. As protein: CASSFLNRGNTEAFF.

This clone was seen once. The V and J genes are TRBV28 and TRBJ1-6, with 8 bases fitting TRBD1. V was pared by 4 bases and J by 7 bases, with 3 bases of the junction left unmatched. The CDR3 spans 14 residues. The V gene's germline CDR1 is MDHEN and CDR2 SYDVKM. DNA for the CDR3: TGTGCCAGCAGTTCTGGACAGGGAAATTCACCCCTCCACTTT. It specifies CASSSGQGNSPLHF.

This chain connects TRBV10-1 to TRBJ1-5, with D unresolved. From germline, CDR1 is WNHNN and CDR2 SYGVQD (reference sequence). With 3 bases removed from V and 12 bases from J, the gap between germline ends came to 9 bases. This CDR3 comprises 11 residues. The CDR3 protein is CASSEGGSQHF. In DNA form, the CDR3 reads TGCGCCAGCAGTGAAGGAGGTAGCCAGCATTTT.

The V call is TRBV19, the J call TRBJ2-7; perhaps TRBD2 as D (6 bases). V lost 3 bases and J lost 0, with 9 bases in between. Germline V gives CDR1 LNHDA, CDR2 SQIVND (reference sequence). The CDR3 consists of 14 residues. CDR3 coding DNA: TGTGCCAGTAGTATCCGGGGGAGCTCCTACGAGCAGTACTTC. Amino acids: CASSIRGSSYEQYF.

This chain joins TRBV7-9 and TRBJ2-3; 7 nucleotides match TRBD1. Germline CDR1 is SEHNR and CDR2 is FQNEAQ (reference sequence). The CDR3 spans 17 residues. J lost 0 bases, V lost 6 bases, and 12 bases had no gene match. The DNA for the CDR3 is TGTGCCAGCAGTTCAAAACAGGGGTTTGAAAGCACAGATACGCAGTATTTT. It codes for CASSSKQGFESTDTQYF.

The chain carries TRBV3-1 (or the pseudogene TRBV3-2) and TRBJ1-2; 12 nucleotides agree with TRBD1. CDR1 and CDR2 (germline): LGHDT, YNNKEL (reference sequence). V lost 5 bases and J lost 2; bases outside the gene matches: 12. The CDR3 has 18 residues. DNA of the CDR3: TGTGCCAGCAGCTTCCGACCGGGACAGGGGGCTGTCAACTATGGCTACACCTTC. Its protein product is CASSFRPGQGAVNYGYTF.

The rearrangement uses TRBV24-1 and TRBJ2-7, with D perhaps given as TRBD1 or TRBD2 (5 bases each). The length of the CDR3 is 13 residues. V lost 1 base, J lost 5 bases, and 8 bases lay in between. Germline values: CDR1 KGHDR, CDR2 SFDVKD. CDR3 residues: CATSDFQGHEQYF. Here the CDR3 DNA reads TGTGCCACCAGTGATTTCCAGGGACACGAGCAGTACTTC.

The chain combines TRBV10-3 with TRBJ2-1, with 8 bases matching TRBD2. The germline V gene encodes CDR1 ENHRY and CDR2 SYGVKD. The V gene end was trimmed by 1 base and the J gene end by 7 bases; junction bases not matched to a gene: 9. This CDR3 is built from 16 residues. In nucleotides, the CDR3 is TGTGCCATCAGTGAGTACGGAGCGGGGGTATCAAATGAGCAGTTCTTC. Translated, it gives CAISEYGAGVSNEQFF.